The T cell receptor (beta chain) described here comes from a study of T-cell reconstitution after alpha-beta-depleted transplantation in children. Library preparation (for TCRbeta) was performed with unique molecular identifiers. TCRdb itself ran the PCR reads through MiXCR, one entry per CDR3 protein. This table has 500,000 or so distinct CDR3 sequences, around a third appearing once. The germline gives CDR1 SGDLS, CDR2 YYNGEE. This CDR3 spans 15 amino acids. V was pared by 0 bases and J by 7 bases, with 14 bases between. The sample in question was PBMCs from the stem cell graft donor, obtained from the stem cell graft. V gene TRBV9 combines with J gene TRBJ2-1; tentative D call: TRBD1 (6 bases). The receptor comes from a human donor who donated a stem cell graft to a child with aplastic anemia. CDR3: CASSVGNRVWNEQFF. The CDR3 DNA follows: TGTGCCAGCAGCGTAGGGAACAGGGTTTGGAATGAGCAGTTCTTC.